A few counts support the clone carrying this T cell receptor beta chain. The antigen is undetermined. Template switching with 5'RACE generated the TCR cDNA and added a universal primer site and UMIs. TCRdb recomputed calls from the 5' RACE reads with MiXCR, one row per CDR3 protein. The table lists just under 600,000 distinct CDR3 sequences, roughly 14% of them singletons. V dropped 6 bases and J dropped 4; count of bases not matched to a gene: 16. The CDR3 is 16 residues long. The germline CDR1 and CDR2 sequences are SQVTM and ANQGSEA. This entry comes from a study of T cells after yellow fever vaccination. Study-level results: Some clonotypes, a small share, were shared between CD4 and CD8 compartments.

Sequenced material: PBMCs, taken on the day of the yellow fever booster vaccination. The chain recombines TRBV29-1 with TRBJ2-5; 8 bases agree with TRBD1. The sequence was collected from a man under 40 who received the YFV17D yellow fever vaccine. CDR3 DNA sequence: TGCAGCGTCGCCGGCCAGACAGGGGCCCGAGCAGAGACCCAGTACTTC. Translated: CSVAGQTGARAETQYF.